There are many counts of the clone carrying this T cell receptor beta chain. The antigen remains undetermined. This sample stems from a study of regulatory T cells in long-lasting Graves disease. General observations from the study: Persistent disease showed a preference for TRBV28, TRBJ1-2 and TRBJ2-5.

Germline-derived CDR1 and CDR2 are SGHTA and FQGNSA. Deletions cut 0 bases from V and 7 bases from J, with 13 bases between. The CDR3 runs to 15 residues. Through Arm-PCR of CDR3 regions and iRepertoire HTBI primers, TCR beta libraries were built. Authors' data handling: From all samples, identification returned 14 TRBJ and approximately 62 TRBV segments. TCRdb analysed the multiplex PCR reads with MiXCR anew, one entry per CDR3 protein. These V and J calls originate from TCRdb's pipeline instead of the authors' own analysis. The sample yields approximately 380,000 distinct CDR3 sequences, under 25% seen once. Time point reported: persistent/refractory GD, antithyroid drugs over 5 years with positive TRAb. Isolated PBMC RNA provided the starting material for the TCR library.

This clonotype was obtained from a female donor with Graves disease. The starting material was peripheral blood mononuclear cells (PBMCs), obtained when the disease was refractory, from a patient treated with antithyroid drugs. The chain is built from TRBV7-2 and TRBJ1-5, with a tentative D call TRBD1 (6 bases). This CDR3 reads CASSLAWGAGQPQHF. In DNA, the CDR3 is TGTGCCAGCAGCTTAGCGTGGGGGGCTGGCCAGCCCCAGCATTTT.